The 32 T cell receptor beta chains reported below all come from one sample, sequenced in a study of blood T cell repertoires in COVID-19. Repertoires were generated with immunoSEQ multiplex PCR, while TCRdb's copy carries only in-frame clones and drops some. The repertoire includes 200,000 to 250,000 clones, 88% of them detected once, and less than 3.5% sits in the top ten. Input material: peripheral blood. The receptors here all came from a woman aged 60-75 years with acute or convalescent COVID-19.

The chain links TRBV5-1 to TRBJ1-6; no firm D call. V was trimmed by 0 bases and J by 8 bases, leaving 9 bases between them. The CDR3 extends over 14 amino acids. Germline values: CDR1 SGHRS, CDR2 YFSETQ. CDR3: CASSLGMRDSPLHF. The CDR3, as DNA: TGCGCCAGCAGCTTGGGTATGAGGGATTCACCCCTCCACTTT.

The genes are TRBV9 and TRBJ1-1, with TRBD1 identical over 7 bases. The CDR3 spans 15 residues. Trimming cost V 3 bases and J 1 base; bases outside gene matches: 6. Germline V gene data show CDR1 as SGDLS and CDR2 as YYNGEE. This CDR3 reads CASSAATGSNTEAFF. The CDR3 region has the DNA TGTGCCAGCAGCGCAGCGACAGGGTCGAACACTGAAGCTTTCTTT.

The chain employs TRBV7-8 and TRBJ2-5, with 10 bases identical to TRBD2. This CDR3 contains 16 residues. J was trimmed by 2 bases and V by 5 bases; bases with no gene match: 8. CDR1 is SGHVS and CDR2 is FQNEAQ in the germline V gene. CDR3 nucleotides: TGTGCCAGCAGCGCTTCCGGGACTAGCGCGCAAGAGACCCAGTACTTC. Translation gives CASSASGTSAQETQYF. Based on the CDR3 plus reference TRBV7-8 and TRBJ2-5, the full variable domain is GAGVSQSPRYKVAKRGQDVALRCDPISGHVSLFWYQQALGQGPEFLTYFQNEAQLDKSGLPSDRFFAERPEGSVSTLKIQRTQQEDSAVYLCASSASGTSAQETQYFGPGTRLLVL.

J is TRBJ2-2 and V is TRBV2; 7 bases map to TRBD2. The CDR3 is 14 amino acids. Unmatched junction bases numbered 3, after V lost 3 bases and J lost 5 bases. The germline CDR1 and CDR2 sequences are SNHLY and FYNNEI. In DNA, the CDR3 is TGTGCCAGCAGTGAGGGGGAGGGAACCGGGGAGCTGTTTTTT. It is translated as CASSEGEGTGELFF.

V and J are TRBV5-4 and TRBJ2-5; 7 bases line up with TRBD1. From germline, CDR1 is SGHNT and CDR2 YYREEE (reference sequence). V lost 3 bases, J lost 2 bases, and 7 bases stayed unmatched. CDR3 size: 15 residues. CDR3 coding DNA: TGTGCCAGCAGCTCCGGGGACAGACTTCAAGAGACCCAGTACTTC. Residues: CASSSGDRLQETQYF. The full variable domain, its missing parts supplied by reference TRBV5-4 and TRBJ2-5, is ETGVTQSPTHLIKTRGQQVTLRCSSQSGHNTVSWYQQALGQGPQFIFQYYREEENGRGNFPPRFSGLQFPNYSSELNVNALELDDSALYLCASSSGDRLQETQYFGPGTRLLVL.

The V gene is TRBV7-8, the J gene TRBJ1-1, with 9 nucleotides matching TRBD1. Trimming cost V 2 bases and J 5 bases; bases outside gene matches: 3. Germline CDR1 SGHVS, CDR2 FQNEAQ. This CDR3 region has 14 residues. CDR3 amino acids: CASSLRQGGTEAFF. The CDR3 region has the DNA TGTGCCAGCAGCTTAAGACAGGGGGGGACTGAAGCTTTCTTT.

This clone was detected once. The CDR3 reads CASYAGGNYGYTF. The CDR3 bases are TGTGCCTCCTATGCGGGGGGAAACTATGGCTACACCTTC. The chain links TRBV28 to TRBJ1-2; tentative D call: TRBD1 (5 bases). The CDR3 is made up of 13 amino acids. Deletions cut 11 bases from V and 2 bases from J, with 15 bases between. CDR1 and CDR2 (germline): MDHEN, SYDVKM.

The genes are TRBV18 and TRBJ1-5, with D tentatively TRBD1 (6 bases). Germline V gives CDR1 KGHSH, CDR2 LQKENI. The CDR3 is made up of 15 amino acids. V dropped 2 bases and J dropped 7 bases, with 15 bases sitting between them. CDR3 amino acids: CASSPSGHVRQPQHF. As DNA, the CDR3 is TGTGCCAGCTCACCATCGGGACATGTAAGACAGCCCCAGCATTTT.

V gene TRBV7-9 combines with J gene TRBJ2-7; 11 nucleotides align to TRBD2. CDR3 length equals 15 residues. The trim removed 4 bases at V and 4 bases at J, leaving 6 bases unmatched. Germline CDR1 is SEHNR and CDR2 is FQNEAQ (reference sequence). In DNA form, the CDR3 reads TGTGCCAGCAGCTGGTCTAGCGGGGGGAATTACGAGCAGTACTTC. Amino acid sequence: CASSWSSGGNYEQYF.

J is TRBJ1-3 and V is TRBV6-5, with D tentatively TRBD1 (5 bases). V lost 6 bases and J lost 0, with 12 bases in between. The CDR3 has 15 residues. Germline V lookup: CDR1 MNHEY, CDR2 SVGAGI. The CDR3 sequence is CASRTWGPSGNTIYF. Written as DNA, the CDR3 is TGTGCCAGCAGAACCTGGGGCCCCTCTGGAAACACCATATATTTT.

This CDR3 is CASSLVGGVGNEQFF. The CDR3 bases are TGTGCCAGCAGCTTAGTGGGGGGAGTGGGCAATGAGCAGTTCTTC. The V call is TRBV7-9, the J call TRBJ2-1; possible D gene TRBD2, 6 bases. The CDR3 runs to 15 residues. Trimming took off 1 base at V and 6 bases at J, with 13 bases between the two ends. The germline V gene encodes CDR1 SEHNR and CDR2 FQNEAQ (reference sequence). Looking up the rest from reference TRBV7-9 and TRBJ2-1 gives the full variable domain: DTGVSQNPRHKITKRGQNVTFRCDPISEHNRLYWYRQTLGQGPEFLTYFQNEAQLEKSRLLSDRFSAERPKGSFSTLEIQRTEQGDSAMYLCASSLVGGVGNEQFFGPGTRLTVL.

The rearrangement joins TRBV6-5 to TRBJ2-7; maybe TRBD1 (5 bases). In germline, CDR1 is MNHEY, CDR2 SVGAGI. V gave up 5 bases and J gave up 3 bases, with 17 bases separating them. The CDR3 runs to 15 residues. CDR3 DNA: TGTGCCAGCAGTACCCAAAGGGGCCAGAACTACGAGCAGTACTTC. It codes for CASSTQRGQNYEQYF.

CDR3 in DNA: TGTGCCAGCAGCCCGAGCTTAGCCAAAAACATTCAGTACTTC. It codes for CASSPSLAKNIQYF. The chain has TRBV6-5 and TRBJ2-4, with D uncertain. This CDR3 has 14 amino acids. Trimming removed 6 bases at V and 0 bases at J, with 9 bases between. The V gene's germline CDR1 is MNHEY and CDR2 SVGAGI.

The CDR3 spells CASSVVPGGADTQYF. The CDR3 DNA sequence: TGTGCCAGCAGCGTAGTTCCGGGAGGGGCAGATACGCAGTATTTT. The chain joins TRBV9 to TRBJ2-3; TRBD2 matches at 8 bases. Unmatched junction bases numbered 4, after V lost 0 bases and J lost 4 bases. Germline CDR1 is SGDLS and CDR2 is YYNGEE. CDR3 length equals 15 residues.

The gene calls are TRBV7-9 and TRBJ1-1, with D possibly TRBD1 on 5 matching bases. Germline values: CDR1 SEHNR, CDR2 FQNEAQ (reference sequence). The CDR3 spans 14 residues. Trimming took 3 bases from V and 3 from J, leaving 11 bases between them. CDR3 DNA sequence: TGTGCCAGCAGCTTGGCTAACAGGTACACTGAAGCTTTCTTT. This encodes CASSLANRYTEAFF.

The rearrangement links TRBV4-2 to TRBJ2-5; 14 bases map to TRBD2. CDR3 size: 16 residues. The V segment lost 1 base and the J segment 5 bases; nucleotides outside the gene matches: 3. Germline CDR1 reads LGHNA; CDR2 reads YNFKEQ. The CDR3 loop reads CASSQGLAGGRETQYF. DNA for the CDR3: TGTGCCAGCAGCCAAGGACTAGCGGGGGGGCGGGAGACCCAGTACTTC.

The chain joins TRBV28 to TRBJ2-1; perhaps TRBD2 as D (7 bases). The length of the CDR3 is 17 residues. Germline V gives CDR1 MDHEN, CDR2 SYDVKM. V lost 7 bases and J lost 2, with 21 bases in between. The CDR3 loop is CASKGVKLAATYNEQFF. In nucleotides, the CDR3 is TGTGCCAGCAAGGGGGTAAAGCTAGCGGCAACCTACAATGAGCAGTTCTTC.

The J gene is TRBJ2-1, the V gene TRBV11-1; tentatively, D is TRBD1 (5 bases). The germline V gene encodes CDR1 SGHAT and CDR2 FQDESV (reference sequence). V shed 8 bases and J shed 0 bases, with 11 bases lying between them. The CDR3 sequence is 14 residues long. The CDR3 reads CASQRGVSYNEQFF. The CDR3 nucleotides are TGTGCCAGCCAAAGGGGCGTCTCCTACAATGAGCAGTTCTTC.

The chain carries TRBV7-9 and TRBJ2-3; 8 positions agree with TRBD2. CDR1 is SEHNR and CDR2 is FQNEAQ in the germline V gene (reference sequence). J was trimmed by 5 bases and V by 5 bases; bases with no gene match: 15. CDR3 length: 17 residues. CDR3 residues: CASSPYERGNMGDTQYF. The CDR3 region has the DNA TGTGCCAGCAGCCCTTACGAGCGGGGGAACATGGGAGATACGCAGTATTTT.

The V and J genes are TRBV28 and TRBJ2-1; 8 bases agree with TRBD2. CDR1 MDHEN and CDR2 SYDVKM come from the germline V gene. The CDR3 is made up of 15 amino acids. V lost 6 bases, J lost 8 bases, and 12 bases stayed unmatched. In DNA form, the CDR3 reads TGTGCCAGCAGCACCCCGGGACTAGGGTTGGATGAGCAGTTCTTC. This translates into CASSTPGLGLDEQFF. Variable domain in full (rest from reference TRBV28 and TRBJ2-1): DVKVTQSSRYLVKRTGEKVFLECVQDMDHENMFWYRQDPGLGLRLIYFSYDVKMKEKGDIPEGYSVSREKKERFSLILESASTNQTSMYLCASSTPGLGLDEQFFGPGTRLTVL.

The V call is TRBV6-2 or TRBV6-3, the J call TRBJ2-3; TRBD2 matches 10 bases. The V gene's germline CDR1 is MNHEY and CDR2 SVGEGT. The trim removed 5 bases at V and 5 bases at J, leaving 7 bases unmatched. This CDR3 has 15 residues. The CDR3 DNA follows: TGTGCCAGCAGTGAGCGGGAGGGCCGAGGAGATACGCAGTATTTT. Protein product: CASSEREGRGDTQYF.

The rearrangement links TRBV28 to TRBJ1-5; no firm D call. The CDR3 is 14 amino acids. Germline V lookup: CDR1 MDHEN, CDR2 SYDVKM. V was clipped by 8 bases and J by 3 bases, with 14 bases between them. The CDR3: CASVPPGNNQPQHF. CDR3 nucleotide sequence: TGTGCCAGCGTTCCGCCCGGGAACAATCAGCCCCAGCATTTT.

CDR3 sequence: CASRSTGEYDRGNYGYTF. Written as DNA, the CDR3 is TGTGCCAGCAGATCTACAGGAGAGTACGACAGGGGAAACTATGGCTACACCTTC. The chain couples TRBV28 to TRBJ1-2; 8 bases match TRBD1. V lost 6 bases and J lost 2; bases outside the gene matches: 17. The CDR3 sequence is 18 residues long. Germline V gene sequence: CDR1 MDHEN, CDR2 SYDVKM.

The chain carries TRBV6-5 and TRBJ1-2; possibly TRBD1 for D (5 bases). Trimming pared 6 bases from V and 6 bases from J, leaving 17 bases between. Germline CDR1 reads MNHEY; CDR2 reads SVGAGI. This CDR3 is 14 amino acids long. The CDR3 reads CASRVLLGADGYTF. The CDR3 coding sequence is TGTGCCAGCAGGGTCCTTCTAGGGGCGGATGGCTACACCTTC.

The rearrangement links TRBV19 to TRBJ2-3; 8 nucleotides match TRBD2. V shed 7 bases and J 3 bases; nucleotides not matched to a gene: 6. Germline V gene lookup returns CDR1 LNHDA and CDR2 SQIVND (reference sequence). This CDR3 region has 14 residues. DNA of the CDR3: TGTGCCAGTACCACGACTAGCGCAACAGATACGCAGTATTTT. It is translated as CASTTTSATDTQYF.

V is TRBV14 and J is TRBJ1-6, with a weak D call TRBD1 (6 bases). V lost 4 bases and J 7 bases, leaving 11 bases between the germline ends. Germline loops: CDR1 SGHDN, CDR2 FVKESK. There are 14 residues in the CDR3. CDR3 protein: CASSPYRVNSPLHF. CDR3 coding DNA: TGTGCCAGCAGCCCTTACAGGGTAAATTCACCCCTCCACTTT.

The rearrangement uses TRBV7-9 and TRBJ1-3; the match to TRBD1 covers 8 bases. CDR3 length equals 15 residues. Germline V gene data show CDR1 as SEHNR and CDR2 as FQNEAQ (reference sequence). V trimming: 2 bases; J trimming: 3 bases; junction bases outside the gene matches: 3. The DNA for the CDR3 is TGTGCCAGCAGCTTACCTGGACAGGGTGGAAACACCATATATTTT. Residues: CASSLPGQGGNTIYF.

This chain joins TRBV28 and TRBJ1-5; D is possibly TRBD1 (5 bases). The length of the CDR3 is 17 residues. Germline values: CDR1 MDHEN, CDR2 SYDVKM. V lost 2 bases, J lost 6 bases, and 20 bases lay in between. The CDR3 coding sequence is TGTGCCAGCAGTTTAACAGGTCTTAGCAAGGTGGGTCAGCCCCAGCATTTT. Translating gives CASSLTGLSKVGQPQHF.

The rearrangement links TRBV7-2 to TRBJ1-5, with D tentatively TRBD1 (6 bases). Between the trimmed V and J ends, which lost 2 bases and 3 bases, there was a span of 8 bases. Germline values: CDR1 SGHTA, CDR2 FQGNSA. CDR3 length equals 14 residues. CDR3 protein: CASSLTGTNQPQHF. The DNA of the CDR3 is TGTGCCAGCAGCTTAACAGGGACCAATCAGCCCCAGCATTTT.

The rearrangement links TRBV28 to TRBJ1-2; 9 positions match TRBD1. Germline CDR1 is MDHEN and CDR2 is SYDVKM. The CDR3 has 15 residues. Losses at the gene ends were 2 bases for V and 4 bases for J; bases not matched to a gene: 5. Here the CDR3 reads CASSLSGQGIYGYTF. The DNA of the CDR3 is TGTGCCAGCAGTTTAAGTGGACAGGGGATCTATGGCTACACCTTC.

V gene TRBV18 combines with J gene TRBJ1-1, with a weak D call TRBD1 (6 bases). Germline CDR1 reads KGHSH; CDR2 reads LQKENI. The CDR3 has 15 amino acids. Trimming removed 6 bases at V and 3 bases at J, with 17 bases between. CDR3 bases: TGTGCCAGCTCGCCGACAGGTCGGGGGGACACTGAAGCTTTCTTT. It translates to CASSPTGRGDTEAFF.

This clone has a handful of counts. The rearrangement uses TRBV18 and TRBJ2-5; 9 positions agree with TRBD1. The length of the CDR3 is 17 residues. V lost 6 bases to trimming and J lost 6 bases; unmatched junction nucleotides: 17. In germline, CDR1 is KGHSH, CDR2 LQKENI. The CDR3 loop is CASSPLGRQGDSKTQYF. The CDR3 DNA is TGTGCCAGCTCGCCGTTGGGTCGACAGGGGGATTCTAAGACCCAGTACTTC.